The rows below give T cell receptor beta chains drawn from one sample of a study of blood T cell repertoires in COVID-19. TCRdb keeps only in-frame clones here, not all; method: immunoSEQ multiplex PCR. The sample has about 250,000 clones, 87% seen once; the top ten hold roughly 2.6%. The specimen was PBMCs or T cells enriched from blood (not recorded which). Every receptor here comes from a woman aged 25 to 45 with acute COVID-19. Each CDR3 is given with its conserved first and last residue. D genes are given only for firm matches. A row's size may be missing; if present it is once, few, many or a size class.

cdr3_aa | cdr3_nt | d_call | clone_size | j_call | v_call
CASSYQRSGELFF | TGTGCCAGCAGTTACCAGAGGTCGGGGGAGCTGTTTTTT | . | . | TRBJ2-2 | TRBV6-5
CASSLEGAANTGELFF | TGTGCCAGCAGCTTGGAGGGGGCCGCGAACACCGGGGAGCTGTTTTTT | . | . | TRBJ2-2 | TRBV11-2
CASSSGGLNNEQFF | TGCGCCAGCAGCAGCGGGGGACTAAACAATGAGCAGTTCTTC | TRBD2 | . | TRBJ2-1 | TRBV5-1
CASRGGIGRVTQYF | TGTGCCAGCAGAGGGGGAATAGGCAGAGTTACGCAGTATTTT | . | . | TRBJ2-3 | TRBV2
CAWSSGQGKTPQHF | TGTGCCTGGAGCTCGGGACAGGGAAAAACTCCCCAGCATTTT | TRBD1 | . | TRBJ1-5 | TRBV30
CASSSQQGTRAFF | TGTGCCAGCAGTTCCCAACAGGGAACCAGGGCTTTCTTT | . | . | TRBJ1-1 | TRBV6-5
CSVASGGAADTQYF | TGCAGCGTTGCTAGCGGGGGGGCAGCAGATACGCAGTATTTT | TRBD2 | . | TRBJ2-3 | TRBV29-1
CASSFQGGYGYTF | TGTGCCAGCAGTTTCCAGGGAGGCTATGGCTACACCTTC | . | . | TRBJ1-2 | TRBV27
CASSLGRGQGNNSPLHF | TGTGCCAGCAGCTTAGGTCGCGGGCAGGGGAATAATTCACCCCTCCACTTT | . | few | TRBJ1-6 | TRBV11-2
CASSSSGGYEQYF | TGTGCCAGCAGTTCGAGCGGGGGCTACGAGCAGTACTTC | TRBD2 | . | TRBJ2-7 | TRBV6-5
CASSLAGGTGLSEQFF | TGCGCCAGCAGCTTGGCGGGGGGGACAGGGCTCAGTGAGCAGTTCTTC | . | . | TRBJ2-1 | TRBV5-1
CASSPDWESSYNSPLHF | TGTGCCAGCAGCCCGGACTGGGAGAGCTCCTATAATTCACCCCTCCACTTT | . | . | TRBJ1-6 | TRBV27
CASSLQGYGYTF | TGTGCCAGCAGCTTACAGGGTTATGGCTACACCTTC | . | . | TRBJ1-2 | TRBV7-9
CASSQRKESLAKNIQYF | TGTGCCAGCAGCCAAAGAAAAGAGTCCCTAGCCAAAAACATTCAGTACTTC | . | . | TRBJ2-4 | TRBV14
CASSTTIGTGGHSNYGYTF | TGCGCCAGCAGCACTACTATTGGGACAGGGGGCCATTCTAACTATGGCTACACCTTC | TRBD1 | . | TRBJ1-2 | TRBV5-1
CSVGEGEGYTF | TGCAGCGTTGGAGAAGGGGAAGGCTACACCTTC | . | . | TRBJ1-2 | TRBV29-1
CASSRDGGDEKLFF | TGTGCCAGCAGCCGGGACGGGGGTGATGAAAAACTGTTTTTT | . | once | TRBJ1-4 | TRBV7-9
CASRSQGAHYGYTF | TGTGCCAGCAGATCCCAGGGGGCGCACTATGGCTACACCTTC | TRBD1 | few | TRBJ1-2 | TRBV5-4
CASGTTGTYGYTF | TGTGCCAGCGGGACTACAGGGACTTATGGCTACACCTTC | . | . | TRBJ1-2 | TRBV12-3/TRBV12-4
CAISPGLAGVSYNEQFF | TGTGCCATCAGTCCGGGACTAGCGGGGGTCTCCTACAATGAGCAGTTCTTC | TRBD2 | . | TRBJ2-1 | TRBV10-3
CASSYAGQYTDTQYF | TGTGCCAGCAGTTACGCCGGACAGTACACAGATACGCAGTATTTT | . | . | TRBJ2-3 | TRBV6-5
CASMRHNEQFF | TGTGCCAGCATGAGGCACAATGAGCAGTTCTTC | . | . | TRBJ2-1 | TRBV6-5
CASSAVNQPQHF | TGCGCCAGCAGTGCGGTCAATCAGCCCCAGCATTTT | . | . | TRBJ1-5 | TRBV10-2
CASSYTGGQYNEQFF | TGTGCCAGCAGTTACACAGGCGGACAGTACAATGAGCAGTTCTTC | . | . | TRBJ2-1 | TRBV6-5
CASSRTGASYEQYF | TGCGCCAGCAGCAGGACAGGGGCCTCCTACGAGCAGTACTTC | TRBD1 | few | TRBJ2-7 | TRBV5-1
CASKGVDEQFF | TGTGCCAGTAAAGGGGTGGATGAGCAGTTCTTC | . | . | TRBJ2-1 | TRBV19
CASGGYQPQHF | TGTGCCAGTGGGGGGTATCAGCCCCAGCATTTT | . | . | TRBJ1-5 | TRBV19
CASSYDGQPAEAFF | TGTGCCAGCAGTTACGACGGACAACCGGCTGAAGCTTTCTTT | . | . | TRBJ1-1 | TRBV6-2/TRBV6-3
CASTGPPLYPEQYF | TGTGCCTCCACAGGACCGCCGCTCTACCCCGAGCAGTACTTC | . | once | TRBJ2-7 | TRBV5-6
CASSSSGTALYNEQFF | TGTGCCAGCAGTTCATCCGGGACAGCCCTCTACAATGAGCAGTTCTTC | TRBD1 | . | TRBJ2-1 | TRBV27
CASSDRGRGQPQHF | TGTGCCAGTAGCGACAGGGGACGGGGTCAGCCCCAGCATTTT | TRBD1 | . | TRBJ1-5 | TRBV19
CASSYRTGLGYGYTF | TGTGCCAGCAGTTACCGGACAGGGTTAGGCTATGGCTACACCTTC | TRBD1 | . | TRBJ1-2 | TRBV6-5
CATSEGGHRVPNEQFF | TGTGCCACCAGTGAGGGCGGGCACAGGGTGCCCAATGAGCAGTTCTTC | . | . | TRBJ2-1 | TRBV24-1
CASSLVMNTEAFF | TGTGCCAGCAGCTTGGTTATGAACACTGAAGCTTTCTTT | . | few | TRBJ1-1 | TRBV5-4
CASLRDRGRDTQYF | TGTGCCAGTCTCCGGGACAGGGGAAGAGATACGCAGTATTTT | TRBD1 | . | TRBJ2-3 | TRBV6-5
CASQRQGVSPLHF | TGTGCCAGCCAAAGACAGGGAGTTTCACCCCTCCACTTT | TRBD1 | . | TRBJ1-6 | TRBV2
CATSESDRNYGYTF | TGTGCCACCAGTGAATCGGACAGAAACTATGGCTACACCTTC | . | . | TRBJ1-2 | TRBV24-1
CASSHEDRSSYEQYF | TGCGCCAGCAGCCATGAGGACAGAAGCTCCTACGAGCAGTACTTC | . | . | TRBJ2-7 | TRBV5-1
CASVLSHYGYTF | TGTGCCAGTGTGCTTAGTCACTATGGCTACACCTTC | . | . | TRBJ1-2 | TRBV5-8
CASSQNPRDNSPLHF | TGTGCCAGCAGCCAAAATCCCAGGGATAATTCACCCCTCCACTTT | . | . | TRBJ1-6 | TRBV3-1/TRBV3-2
CASSQSQGGETQYF | TGCGCCAGCAGCCAATCACAGGGGGGAGAGACCCAGTACTTC | TRBD1 | . | TRBJ2-5 | TRBV4-1
CASRGDGYGYTF | TGTGCCTCCAGGGGTGATGGTTATGGCTACACCTTC | . | . | TRBJ1-2 | TRBV30
CASSRPQGEKLFF | TGTGCCAGCAGTCGGCCACAGGGGGAAAAACTGTTTTTT | TRBD1 | . | TRBJ1-4 | TRBV25-1
CASSLALQETQYF | TGTGCCAGCAGCTTAGCTCTCCAAGAGACCCAGTACTTC | . | . | TRBJ2-5 | TRBV7-2
CASSQGSGGYGYTF | TGCGCCAGCAGCCAAGGATCGGGGGGTTATGGCTACACCTTC | . | . | TRBJ1-2 | TRBV4-3
CASGQGWGSGNTIYF | TGTGCCAGCGGACAGGGTTGGGGGTCTGGAAACACCATATATTTT | TRBD1 | . | TRBJ1-3 | TRBV2
CASSFRGGAEETQYF | TGTGCCAGCAGCTTCCGGGGGGGGGCCGAAGAGACCCAGTACTTC | TRBD2 | . | TRBJ2-5 | TRBV7-2
CASSFAGKDGYTF | TGTGCCAGCAGCTTTGCAGGGAAGGATGGCTACACCTTC | . | . | TRBJ1-2 | TRBV7-2
CASSFGTPLSPMQYF | TGTGCCAGCAGCTTCGGGACACCCCTATCCCCCATGCAGTACTTC | . | few | TRBJ2-7 | TRBV7-2
CAISDHPGQGADEQFF | TGTGCCATCAGCGATCATCCGGGACAGGGGGCGGATGAGCAGTTCTTC | TRBD1 | . | TRBJ2-1 | TRBV10-3
CASRVTGKGQPQHF | TGTGCCAGTAGGGTTACAGGTAAGGGCCAGCCCCAGCATTTT | . | . | TRBJ1-5 | TRBV19
CASSLGQGVTEAFF | TGTGCCAGCAGCTTAGGGCAGGGGGTCACTGAAGCTTTCTTT | TRBD1 | . | TRBJ1-1 | TRBV7-6
CADREPARTEAFF | TGTGCCGACAGGGAGCCGGCGCGGACTGAAGCTTTCTTT | TRBD1 | . | TRBJ1-1 | TRBV6-5
CASRQQGAVMETQYF | TGTGCCAGCAGGCAACAGGGGGCGGTGATGGAGACCCAGTACTTC | TRBD1 | . | TRBJ2-5 | TRBV6-5
CASSIRQALGYSNQPQHF | TGTGCCAGCAGCATAAGACAGGCCTTGGGTTATAGCAATCAGCCCCAGCATTTT | . | . | TRBJ1-5 | TRBV2